The 2 T cell receptor beta chains presented below share a single source sample, sequenced in a study of OX40 agonist ivuxolimab in advanced cancers. Assay: immunoSEQ multiplex PCR; the TCRdb copy retains only in-frame clones and omits some. The table includes 60,000 to 85,000 clones, roughly 90% detected once. The sequenced sample was CD4+ or CD8+ T cells sorted from blood, obtained in a trial of the OX40 agonist ivuxolimab. These receptors were obtained from an adult with an advanced solid tumor such as melanoma, head and neck, liver or kidney cancer.

Written as DNA, the CDR3 is TGTGCCAGCAGCTTAGCTTCTGGGGTCCGCGAGCAGTACTTC. Protein: CASSLASGVREQYF. The rearrangement uses TRBV11-1 and TRBJ2-7; D call uncertain. Between the trimmed V and J ends, which lost 0 bases and 6 bases, there was a span of 12 bases. There are 14 residues in the CDR3. The V gene's germline CDR1 is SGHAT and CDR2 FQDESV (reference sequence).

The chain carries TRBV6-6 and TRBJ2-5; TRBD2 aligns across 9 bases. The V gene end was trimmed by 0 bases and the J gene end by 2 bases; junction bases not matched to a gene: 1. Germline V gene data show CDR1 as MNHNY and CDR2 as SVGAGI (reference sequence). The CDR3 consists of 15 residues. The DNA of the CDR3 is TGTGCCAGCAGTTACTCGGCGGGGGGGCAAGAGACCCAGTACTTC. This translates into CASSYSAGGQETQYF.